This is a list of T cell receptor beta chains from one sample in a study of T-cell memory formation after mild COVID-19. MiXCR, applied by TCRdb to the 5' RACE reads, yields one record per CDR3 protein. The sample lists approximately 410,000 distinct CDR3 sequences; less than 25% were seen once. The sample taken for sequencing was PBMCs or a T cell subset sorted from them (not recorded which). Receptors originate from an adult woman who had mild COVID-19 (a few samples of this study predate the infection). Cell type and time point are not known. Each CDR3 is given with its conserved first and last residue. The D gene is left open where the match is weak. Clone size is shown for a subset of rows, as once, few, many or a class of expanded clone.

TRBV7-6	TRBJ2-1	TRBD2	few	TGTGCCAGCAGCTTAGGGGAAGCGGGAGGGGGATACAATGAGCAGTTCTTC	CASSLGEAGGGYNEQFF
TRBV10-3	TRBJ2-1	TRBD1	NA	TGTGCCATCAGCCCTCGAGGGGGACAGAACAATGAGCAGTTCTTC	CAISPRGGQNNEQFF
TRBV6-5	TRBJ2-1	TRBD2	NA	TGTGCCAGCAGGGGGACTACGCCGAGCTCCTACAATGAGCAGTTCTTC	CASRGTTPSSYNEQFF
TRBV19	TRBJ2-7	NA	NA	TGTGCCAGTAGTATTTCAAGCGCAGGCTACTACGAGCAGTACTTC	CASSISSAGYYEQYF
TRBV10-3	TRBJ2-7	TRBD1	NA	TGTGCCATCAGTGGTCCCGGGACAGGGGGCAGCGAGCAGTACTTC	CAISGPGTGGSEQYF
TRBV29-1	TRBJ2-5	TRBD1	NA	TGCAGCGTGGAAGACAGGGGGCAGGTAGAGACCCAGTACTTC	CSVEDRGQVETQYF
TRBV4-2	TRBJ1-2	TRBD1	NA	TGTGCCAGCAGCCAAGATTTGGCGGGCAGGGGGCGTGGCTACACCTTC	CASSQDLAGRGRGYTF
TRBV20-1	TRBJ1-6	TRBD1	NA	TGCAGTGCCGGAGGGACAGCGAGGGGCTATAATTCACCCCTCCACTTT	CSAGGTARGYNSPLHF
TRBV20-1	TRBJ1-5	NA	NA	TGCAGTGCTAGCGGACAGCGAAATCAGCCCCAGCATTTT	CSASGQRNQPQHF
TRBV3-1	TRBJ1-1	NA	NA	TGTGCCAGCAGCCAAGTTGGGAACACTGAAGCTTTCTTT	CASSQVGNTEAFF
TRBV6-2/TRBV6-3	TRBJ1-1	NA	NA	TGTGCCAGCAGCCAAGGGGTTCACACTGAAGCTTTCTTT	CASSQGVHTEAFF
TRBV3-1	TRBJ2-1	NA	few	TGTGCCAGCAGCTATACAGGAAACTACAATGAGCAGTTCTTC	CASSYTGNYNEQFF
TRBV19	TRBJ2-7	TRBD1	NA	TGTGCCAGTAGCCGGGACAGGGTCCACGAGCAGTACTTC	CASSRDRVHEQYF
TRBV3-1	TRBJ2-7	NA	few	TGTGCCAGCAGCCAAGGATACATTTCGTACTTC	CASSQGYISYF
TRBV30	TRBJ1-4	NA	few	TGTGCCTCAAGGGCAGGGCCGGGGGAAAAACTGTTTTTT	CASRAGPGEKLFF
TRBV7-9	TRBJ2-1	NA	NA	TGTGCCAGCAGCCCGAAGGGGGGGTTAAGCTCCTACAATGAGCAGTTCTTC	CASSPKGGLSSYNEQFF
TRBV4-3	TRBJ2-3	NA	few	TGCGCCAGCAGCCAAGGGAGCACCACAGATACGCAGTATTTT	CASSQGSTTDTQYF
TRBV6-2/TRBV6-3	TRBJ2-1	NA	NA	TGTGCCAGCAGTTACTCTTTGGCTTCGAATGAGCAGTTCTTC	CASSYSLASNEQFF
TRBV25-1	TRBJ1-2	NA	NA	TGCGCCAGCAGTGACACAGGTACCGGCTACACCTTC	CASSDTGTGYTF
TRBV12-3/TRBV12-4	TRBJ1-2	NA	few	TGTGCCAGCAGTTTACAGGGGCGGTGGGGCTACACCTTC	CASSLQGRWGYTF
TRBV9	TRBJ2-3	NA	NA	TGTGCCAGCAGCGCCGGCATAGGCCCTAGCACAGATACGCAGTATTTT	CASSAGIGPSTDTQYF
TRBV29-1	TRBJ2-6	NA	NA	TGCAGCGTTGATTGGTCTGGGGCCAACGTCCTGACTTTC	CSVDWSGANVLTF
TRBV6-5	TRBJ2-2	NA	few	TGTGCCAGCAGTCTACAAGCTCCGGGACACGACCTTCGGGCGGAGACCGGGGAGCTGTTTTTT	CASSLQAPGHDLRAETGELFF
TRBV10-3	TRBJ1-1	NA	few	TGTGCCATCAGTGAGTCTATTCGGGCGCGAGCTTTCTTT	CAISESIRARAFF
TRBV4-3	TRBJ1-2	NA	many	TGCGCCAGCAGCCAAGATGCCCCGGCGAGGAACTATGGCTACACCTTC	CASSQDAPARNYGYTF
TRBV12-3/TRBV12-4	TRBJ1-1	NA	few	TGTGCCAGCACCTCGGGACCGACTGAAGCTTTCTTT	CASTSGPTEAFF
TRBV6-1	TRBJ2-7	NA	NA	TGTGCCAGCAGTGAAGCACAGACGGCGGGTTACGAGCAGTACTTC	CASSEAQTAGYEQYF
TRBV19	TRBJ1-2	TRBD1	NA	TGTGCCGCCGCGGGACAGGCTACTAACTATGGCTACACCTTC	CAAAGQATNYGYTF
TRBV6-5	TRBJ1-2	TRBD1	few	TGTGCCAGCACCCTAAGACAGGGCGGTGGCTACACCTTC	CASTLRQGGGYTF
TRBV4-3	TRBJ2-3	TRBD2	NA	TGCGCCAGCAGCCAAGACACACTAGCGGGAGGGGAAGATACGCAGTATTTT	CASSQDTLAGGEDTQYF
TRBV5-1	TRBJ1-3	NA	NA	TGCGCCAGCAGCTGGTGGGGTTCGGGAAACACCATATATTTT	CASSWWGSGNTIYF
TRBV23-1	TRBJ2-7	NA	NA	TGCGCCAGCAGTCAAACCCCCCGGGGGGCTGACTGCGCCTACGAGCAGTACTTC	CASSQTPRGADCAYEQYF
TRBV12-3/TRBV12-4	TRBJ2-1	NA	few	TGTGCCAGCAATTGGACGCTAGAGGTCCACAATGAGCAGTTCTTC	CASNWTLEVHNEQFF
TRBV5-1	TRBJ2-7	TRBD1	NA	TGCGCCAGCAGCTTTAGACAGGGGTCCTACGAGCAGTACTTC	CASSFRQGSYEQYF
TRBV29-1	TRBJ1-2	NA	NA	TGCAGCGTCACGAAGAACGGACAGAGAACCTATGGCTACACCTTC	CSVTKNGQRTYGYTF
TRBV20-1	TRBJ2-3	NA	NA	TGCAGTGCTAGATATATGGGGGTGGGGACAGATACGCAGTATTTT	CSARYMGVGTDTQYF
TRBV28	TRBJ2-3	TRBD1	NA	TGTGCCAGCAGGTCTCCCCTAGGACAGGGGGCTAATTGGGCAGATACGCAGTATTTT	CASRSPLGQGANWADTQYF
TRBV4-1	TRBJ2-7	TRBD2	few	TGCGCCAGCAGCAAAACTAGCGGACACTACGAGCAGTACTTC	CASSKTSGHYEQYF
TRBV27	TRBJ2-3	TRBD2	few	TGTGCCAGCATGCCTTCGGGAGGTCCCGGCGGCACAGATACGCAGTATTTT	CASMPSGGPGGTDTQYF
TRBV27	TRBJ2-3	NA	NA	TGTGCCAGCAGTTTTAACGCGGATACGCAGTATTTT	CASSFNADTQYF
TRBV13	TRBJ2-1	NA	NA	TGTGCCAGCAGCTTCCCTTCGGGCCCAGCCAACCGTGAGCAGTTCTTC	CASSFPSGPANREQFF
TRBV3-1	TRBJ2-7	TRBD2	few	TGTGCCAGCAGCCGCGGAGTTAGAGCGGGATTCTACGAGCAGTACTTC	CASSRGVRAGFYEQYF
TRBV20-1	TRBJ1-5	NA	NA	TGCAGTGCTAGAGGGGTAATGGGGGATCAGCCCCAGCATTTT	CSARGVMGDQPQHF
TRBV5-1	TRBJ2-2	NA	NA	TGCGCCAGCAGCTTGGAGGCAGGAGTGAACACCGGGGAGCTGTTTTTT	CASSLEAGVNTGELFF
TRBV12-3/TRBV12-4	TRBJ2-7	NA	NA	TGTGCCAGCAGTAGAGGGGCCTACGAGCAGTACTTC	CASSRGAYEQYF
TRBV12-3/TRBV12-4	TRBJ2-7	TRBD2	few	TGTGCCAGCAGTTTCCTCGGGGGGGACGACGAGCAGTACTTC	CASSFLGGDDEQYF
TRBV20-1	TRBJ2-1	NA	once	TGCAGTGGATGGGGGGGCTTAGAGCAGTTCTTC	CSGWGGLEQFF
TRBV21-1	TRBJ2-7	NA	NA	TGTGCCAGCAGCAAAGTTGGGGCGGGAGGGCCTCACGAGCAGTACTTC	CASSKVGAGGPHEQYF
TRBV7-5	TRBJ2-3	NA	NA	NA	CISVSEALESTDTQYF
TRBV5-1	TRBJ1-6	NA	NA	TGCGCCAGCAGCTTGGGGCACGGCGGTTCACCCCTCCACTTT	CASSLGHGGSPLHF
TRBV5-5	TRBJ2-1	TRBD2	NA	TGTGCCAGCAGATTACGGTTGCTAGCGGGGGGGTCCTACAATGAGCAGTTCTTC	CASRLRLLAGGSYNEQFF
TRBV12-3/TRBV12-4	TRBJ2-3	NA	NA	TGTGCCACGTCCCTTGGGTGGTACTCTAGCACAGATACGCAGTATTTT	CATSLGWYSSTDTQYF
TRBV29-1	TRBJ2-3	TRBD2	NA	TGCAGCGTTGAATTGACGGGAGGGCTGTCGCTGGCAGATACGCAGTATTTT	CSVELTGGLSLADTQYF
TRBV30	TRBJ2-7	NA	NA	TGTGCCTGGAGTGCAGGAGTCTCCGAGCAGTACTTC	CAWSAGVSEQYF
TRBV12-3/TRBV12-4	TRBJ1-5	NA	NA	TGTGCCAGCACCGGGGGAGGACGCAATCAGCCCCAGCATTTT	CASTGGGRNQPQHF
TRBV4-3	TRBJ1-2	NA	few	TGCGCCAGCAGCCAAGATATGGACACTTATAACTATGGCTACACCTTC	CASSQDMDTYNYGYTF
TRBV4-1	TRBJ2-5	NA	NA	TGCGCCAGCAGCCAAGATCACAGGCAAGAGACCCAGTACTTC	CASSQDHRQETQYF
TRBV6-5	TRBJ2-3	TRBD2	NA	TGTGCCAGCAGTGGGGGAAGGGTGGCAGCGGGGACAGATACGCAGTATTTT	CASSGGRVAAGTDTQYF